These 19 T cell receptor beta chains originate from one sample sequenced in a study of beta chain features in type 1 diabetes (dated by TCRdb to the late 2010s). Libraries came from the immunoSEQ multiplex PCR assay. The High Capacity cDNA Reverse Transcription Kit was used to reverse transcribe all of the isolated RNA, meaning that expressed TCRB transcripts were what got sequenced. Here the immuneACCESS table is served through TCRdb, limited to in-frame sequences with V and J called. Missing clones are a known gap in these copies; in checked studies unresolved V genes cover under half, and the rest lacks a known reason. In all, the sample holds roughly 370,000 clones, and around 14% of those were seen once. The ten largest clones represent roughly 0.035% of the sample. The sequencing input was naive CD4+ T cells from blood. Taken with the paper, the label for cell subset or site translates to: true naive CD4+ T cells. All receptors come from a man aged 25-45 years in good health.

This clone has only a few counts. This rearrangement joins TRBV25-1 to TRBJ1-4, with D unclear. The germline V and J ends were trimmed by 3 bases and 7 bases, with 15 bases remaining between them. Germline lookup yields CDR1 MGHDK and CDR2 SYGVNS. There are 15 residues in the CDR3. The CDR3 nucleotides read TGTGCCAGCAGTGACGTTCGGTTGACGGGTGAAAAACTGTTTTTT. The encoded protein is CASSDVRLTGEKLFF.

This clone has more than one count but fewer than ten. The chain joins TRBV6-1 to TRBJ2-5; 7 positions match TRBD1. The CDR3 spans 14 residues. Germline trimming cut 10 bases from V and 6 bases from J; bases unmatched to any gene: 14. CDR1 is MNHNS and CDR2 is SASEGT in the germline V gene. CDR3 in amino acids: CATTTGTAKKTQYF. The CDR3 DNA reads as TGTGCCACTACAACCGGGACAGCAAAGAAGACCCAGTACTTC.

This clone showed up just a few times. The chain uses TRBV7-2 and TRBJ2-7, with 7 bases identical to TRBD1. Trimming cost V 1 base and J 4 bases; bases outside gene matches: 7. The germline V gene encodes CDR1 SGHTA and CDR2 FQGNSA. This CDR3 has 15 amino acids. The CDR3 DNA is TGTGCCAGCAGCTTAGATACGACAGGGTCGTACGAGCAGTACTTC. Translation gives CASSLDTTGSYEQYF.

The V call is TRBV29-1, the J call TRBJ2-3; 7 bases are a match to TRBD2. The CDR3 is 13 residues long. CDR1 and CDR2 (germline): SQVTM, ANQGSEA. Trimming cost V 7 bases and J 1 base; bases outside gene matches: 5. The CDR3 sequence is CSGAGLRTDTQYF. The DNA of the CDR3 is TGCAGCGGCGCGGGACTACGCACAGATACGCAGTATTTT.

The table lists this clone with a few counts. V usage is TRBV19 and J usage is TRBJ1-1; no clear D gene. With 7 bases removed from V and 4 bases from J, the gap between germline ends came to 13 bases. This CDR3 is 13 amino acids long. CDR1 is LNHDA and CDR2 is SQIVND in the germline V gene (reference sequence). The CDR3 nucleotides read TGTGCCAGTAAGTACGACGTAGGCACTGAAGCTTTCTTT. Protein: CASKYDVGTEAFF.

The V call is TRBV18, the J call TRBJ1-5; tentative D call: TRBD1 (6 bases). Trimming pared 5 bases from V and 0 bases from J, leaving 8 bases between. This CDR3 spans 14 amino acids. CDR1 KGHSH and CDR2 LQKENI come from the germline V gene. CDR3 sequence reads: CASSRGYSNQPQHF. CDR3 nucleotides: TGTGCCAGCTCAAGGGGGTATAGCAATCAGCCCCAGCATTTT. Full variable domain (rest looked up from reference TRBV18 and TRBJ1-5): NAGVMQNPRHLVRRRGQEARLRCSPMKGHSHVYWYRQLPEEGLKFMVYLQKENIIDESGMPKERFSAEFPKEGPSILRIQQVVRGDSAAYFCASSRGYSNQPQHFGDGTRLSIL.

The chain has TRBV27 and TRBJ2-5; unclear D gene. Germline V gene data show CDR1 as MNHEY and CDR2 as SMNVEV (reference sequence). The V end was cut by 3 bases, the J end by 1 base, with 12 bases between. CDR3 length: 15 residues. DNA for the CDR3: TGTGCCAGCAGTTTTGAAGGGCAGTTCCAAGAGACCCAGTACTTC. Amino acid sequence: CASSFEGQFQETQYF.

The CDR3, as DNA: TGTGCCAGCAGCAAATCGACCAGGTTCCAGTTTTTT. Amino acid sequence: CASSKSTRFQFF. This sequence joins TRBV21-1 and TRBJ1-4; the table calls TRBD1, which could not be checked here. TRBV21-1 is a recognized pseudogene. CDR3 length: 12 amino acids.

The V gene is TRBV2, the J gene TRBJ2-3; D is perhaps TRBD1 or TRBD2 (6 bases each). V gave up 2 bases and J gave up 10 bases, with 16 bases separating them. This CDR3 has 14 residues. The germline CDR1 and CDR2 sequences are SNHLY and FYNNEI. The CDR3 sequence: CASSEWGDTTAQYF. In DNA, the CDR3 is TGTGCCAGCAGTGAATGGGGGGACACCACAGCGCAGTATTTT.

This clone was picked up a small number of times. J is TRBJ2-5 and V is TRBV2; D is ambiguous. In germline, CDR1 is SNHLY, CDR2 FYNNEI. The length of the CDR3 is 10 residues. Trimming took off 6 bases at V and 5 bases at J, with 4 bases between the two ends. The CDR3 sequence is CASRGETQYF. The DNA for the CDR3 is TGTGCCAGCAGGGGGGAGACCCAGTACTTC.

The chain links TRBV29-1 to TRBJ2-6; 14 nucleotides match TRBD2. Germline V gene data show CDR1 as SQVTM and CDR2 as ANQGSEA. The CDR3 length is 17 residues. V lost 5 bases and J lost 0; bases outside the gene matches: 3. In DNA, the CDR3 is TGCAGCGTTTTAGGGACTAGCGGGAGCTCTGGGGCCAACGTCCTGACTTTC. It yields the protein CSVLGTSGSSGANVLTF.

V usage is TRBV7-2 and J usage is TRBJ2-7; TRBD2 matches at 8 bases. The trim removed 1 base at V and 6 bases at J, leaving 8 bases unmatched. The CDR3 covers 15 residues. From germline, CDR1 is SGHTA and CDR2 FQGNSA. The CDR3 bases are TGTGCCAGCAGCTTAGGCGGGAGGTGGGTAGGCGAGCAGTACGTC. Translated: CASSLGGRWVGEQYV.

V gene TRBV7-2 combines with J gene TRBJ2-1, with D perhaps TRBD1 or TRBD2 (5 bases each). The CDR3 length is 14 residues. Germline loops: CDR1 SGHTA, CDR2 FQGNSA. V lost 5 bases, J lost 5 bases, and 13 bases lay in between. As DNA, the CDR3 is TGTGCCAGCAGCCCGCCACGGGGCGACAATGAGCAGTTCTTC. Its translation: CASSPPRGDNEQFF.

V gene TRBV7-8 combines with J gene TRBJ1-5; 8 positions match TRBD1. CDR3 length equals 16 residues. CDR1 is SGHVS, CDR2 FQNEAQ, per germline. V trimming: 0 bases; J trimming: 3 bases; junction bases outside the gene matches: 4. The CDR3: CASSLAGTGNNQPQHF. The CDR3 nucleotides read TGTGCCAGCAGCTTAGCCGGGACAGGAAACAATCAGCCCCAGCATTTT.

This clone was seen only a few times. The CDR3 loop reads CASSQELGQPQHF. CDR3 DNA: TGTGCCAGCAGCCAAGAATTAGGTCAGCCCCAGCATTTT. This chain joins TRBV14 and TRBJ1-5; D remains unclear. Germline V gene data show CDR1 as SGHDN and CDR2 as FVKESK. The CDR3 spans 13 residues. The ends were cut back, 0 bases at V and 6 bases at J, with 6 bases in the middle.

This clone was detected a few times. This chain connects TRBV2 to TRBJ2-7; D gene ambiguous. CDR1 SNHLY and CDR2 FYNNEI come from the germline V gene. Trimming shortened V by 5 bases and J by 2 bases, and 13 bases separated the two germline ends. The CDR3 runs 14 residues. The CDR3 here is CASSPGLPPYEQYV. The CDR3 DNA sequence: TGTGCCAGCAGTCCTGGGTTGCCTCCCTACGAGCAGTACGTC.

The CDR3 nucleotides read TGCGCCAGCAGCTCGGTAGCGGTGAGAGAGACCCAGTACTTC. Translation gives CASSSVAVRETQYF. V gene TRBV5-1 combines with J gene TRBJ2-5, with D perhaps matching TRBD2 (6 bases). From germline, CDR1 is SGHRS and CDR2 YFSETQ. Trimming took off 3 bases at V and 4 bases at J, with 13 bases between the two ends. The CDR3 contains 14 residues. Full variable domain (missing parts from reference TRBV5-1 and TRBJ2-5): KAGVTQTPRYLIKTRGQQVTLSCSPISGHRSVSWYQQTPGQGLQFLFEYFSETQRNKGNFPGRFSGRQFSNSRSEMNVSTLELGDSALYLCASSSVAVRETQYFGPGTRLLVL.

This rearrangement joins TRBV4-1 to TRBJ2-3; a possible D gene is TRBD1 (6 bases). This CDR3 spans 15 amino acids. CDR1 is MGHRA and CDR2 is YSYEKL in the germline V gene. Trimming left V 7 bases short and J 0 bases short, with 14 bases between. The CDR3 loop is CASTVTGTSTDTQYF. CDR3 sequence (DNA): TGCGCCAGCACCGTGACAGGAACTAGCACAGATACGCAGTATTTT.

This chain connects TRBV9 to TRBJ2-5; a weak D match, TRBD2 (6 bases). Germline-derived CDR1 and CDR2 are SGDLS and YYNGEE. The CDR3 length is 15 residues. The germline V and J ends were trimmed by 0 bases and 5 bases, with 14 bases remaining between them. The CDR3: CASSVGAGPGETQYF. As DNA, the CDR3 is TGTGCCAGCAGCGTAGGGGCGGGGCCCGGGGAGACCCAGTACTTC.